This T cell receptor (beta chain) appears in the sequencing data of a study of OX40 agonist ivuxolimab in advanced cancers. Study summary: At around 83% male, the cohort had a mean age of approximately 64 years, ranging from roughly 20 to 80. There were three patients with partial responses, one having hepatocellular carcinoma and two cutaneous melanoma.

V gave up 1 base and J gave up 1 base; unmatched junction bases: 14. The CDR3 loop spans 20 amino acids. The germline gives CDR1 SGHRS, CDR2 YFSETQ. Produced via immunoSEQ multiplex PCR; TCRdb's table is partial and in-frame only. The table includes 44,000 or so clones, about four fifths detected once. This clone was observed a few times. Its target is not known. Regarding the study as a whole: CD4+ T cells averaged fewer expanded clones than CD8+ T cells. The antigens recognized by the expanded peripheral T cells, that is their antigen specificity, were not determined.

The sequencing used CD4+ or CD8+ T cells sorted from blood, collected in a trial of the OX40 agonist ivuxolimab. The rearrangement uses TRBV5-1 and TRBJ2-3; TRBD2 aligns across 11 bases. The receptor comes from an adult with an advanced solid tumor such as melanoma, head and neck, liver or kidney cancer. The CDR3 DNA reads as TGCGCCAGCAGCTTGTCCACTAGCGGGGGAACGAGGTCTGGCACAGATACGCAGTATTTT. This sequence encodes CASSLSTSGGTRSGTDTQYF.